This T cell receptor (beta chain) was recovered during a study of OX40 agonist ivuxolimab in advanced cancers. Across the whole study: Patients took ivuxolimab, an agonistic anti-OX40 (CD134) antibody. The dose of intravenous ivuxolimab that patients received every 2 weeks ranged from 0.01 to 10 mg/kg. The study, taken as a whole, reports: The study found that CD8+ T cells averaged more expanded clones than CD4+. At 0.1 to 3.0 mg/kg, clonal expansion of CD4+ and CD8+ blood T cells had occurred by week 6.

Details on this clone: The antigen is unknown.

Using immunoSEQ multiplex PCR, the repertoire was profiled, and TCRdb retains in-frame clones only, with some absent. The data show 25,000 to 35,000 clones, roughly 90% seen once. The germline V gene has CDR1 MNHEY and CDR2 SVGAGI. V lost 0 bases, J lost 2 bases, and 10 bases lay in between. The CDR3 is 15 residues long. This chain links TRBV6-5 with TRBJ1-2; no firm D call. The sequence was obtained from an adult with an advanced solid tumor such as melanoma, head and neck, liver or kidney cancer. Sequencing used CD4+ or CD8+ T cells sorted from blood, obtained in a trial of the OX40 agonist ivuxolimab. The CDR3: CASSYSRIGNYGYTF. CDR3 nucleotide sequence: TGTGCCAGCAGTTACTCGCGGATCGGGAACTATGGCTACACCTTC.